Following are 28 T cell receptor beta chains from one sample sequenced in a study of blood T cell repertoires in COVID-19. Generated by immunoSEQ multiplex PCR, the TCRdb table keeps only in-frame clones and is missing some. The data contain approximately 30,000 clones, around 91% of them singletons. The specimen was peripheral blood. The receptor set was obtained from a man aged 70 or older with active or convalescent COVID-19.

This chain connects TRBV28 to TRBJ1-5; no firm D call. Germline V CDR1 and CDR2: MDHEN, SYDVKM. V lost 6 bases and J lost 1, with 4 bases in between. CDR3 length equals 12 residues. The CDR3 region is CASRASNQPQHF. DNA of the CDR3: TGTGCCAGCAGGGCAAGCAATCAGCCCCAGCATTTT.

The V call is TRBV28, the J call TRBJ2-1; 9 nucleotides agree with TRBD2. In germline, CDR1 is MDHEN, CDR2 SYDVKM. The CDR3 runs 15 residues. With 4 bases clipped from V and 7 bases from J, the junction kept 8 bases outside the gene matches. This CDR3 reads CASSSSSGMLNEQFF. The CDR3 DNA reads as TGTGCCAGCAGTTCGTCTAGCGGGATGTTGAATGAGCAGTTCTTC.

This chain joins TRBV5-1 and TRBJ1-4, with 7 bases fitting TRBD1. The CDR3 extends over 15 amino acids. The J segment lost 6 bases and the V segment lost 4 bases, leaving 9 bases of the junction unmatched. The germline CDR1 and CDR2 sequences are SGHRS and YFSETQ. DNA of the CDR3: TGCGCCAGCAGCAAACAGGGGCAACTGGATGAAAAACTGTTTTTT. As protein: CASSKQGQLDEKLFF. The full variable domain, its missing parts supplied by reference TRBV5-1 and TRBJ1-4, is KAGVTQTPRYLIKTRGQQVTLSCSPISGHRSVSWYQQTPGQGLQFLFEYFSETQRNKGNFPGRFSGRQFSNSRSEMNVSTLELGDSALYLCASSKQGQLDEKLFFGSGTQLSVL.

The rearrangement uses TRBV24-1 and TRBJ1-5; D unresolved. The CDR3 totals 14 residues. V lost 2 bases and J 5 bases, leaving 9 bases between the germline ends. Per germline, CDR1 KGHDR and CDR2 SFDVKD. Here the CDR3 DNA reads TGTGCCACCAGTGATTCAGGTACCTATCAGCCCCAGCATTTT. Translation gives CATSDSGTYQPQHF.

V and J are TRBV28 and TRBJ1-1; D is possibly TRBD1 (6 bases). CDR1 MDHEN and CDR2 SYDVKM come from the germline V gene. The CDR3 totals 16 residues. Trimming pared 4 bases from V and 4 bases from J, leaving 19 bases between. The CDR3 reads CASSSISTGGSTEAFF. For the CDR3, the DNA is TGTGCCAGCAGTTCCATTTCGACAGGCGGCTCCACTGAAGCTTTCTTT.

The gene calls are TRBV9 and TRBJ2-3; TRBD2 agrees at 8 bases. Germline V gives CDR1 SGDLS, CDR2 YYNGEE. Unmatched junction bases numbered 5, after V lost 0 bases and J lost 2 bases. The CDR3 length is 16 residues. The CDR3, as DNA: TGTGCCAGCAGCGTAGATACGGGGGGGCCCACAGATACGCAGTATTTT. Translating gives CASSVDTGGPTDTQYF.

The V gene is TRBV2, the J gene TRBJ2-3, with 11 bases lining up with TRBD2. V gave up 4 bases and J gave up 6 bases; unmatched junction bases: 9. Germline V CDR1 and CDR2: SNHLY, FYNNEI. This CDR3 comprises 16 residues. CDR3 nucleotide sequence: TGTGCCAGCAGTGGGGGACTAGCGGCGGAGTCTGATACGCAGTATTTT. This codes for CASSGGLAAESDTQYF.

The chain is built from TRBV3-1 (or the pseudogene TRBV3-2) and TRBJ2-2; TRBD1 is a possible D gene (6 bases). The CDR3 consists of 15 residues. CDR1 is LGHDT, CDR2 YNNKEL, per germline (reference sequence). V lost 4 bases, J lost 5 bases, and 14 bases lay in between. This CDR3 is CASSPRRQGTGELFF. The CDR3 bases are TGTGCCAGCAGCCCCAGGCGTCAGGGGACCGGGGAGCTGTTTTTT.

This rearrangement joins TRBV6-5 to TRBJ1-6; the D is unclear. Germline V gene lookup returns CDR1 MNHEY and CDR2 SVGAGI. The CDR3 extends over 13 amino acids. V dropped 8 bases and J dropped 7 bases, with 12 bases sitting between them. This CDR3 reads CASVGSVNSPLHF. In DNA, the CDR3 is TGTGCCAGCGTTGGGAGCGTGAATTCACCCCTCCACTTT.

The CDR3 here is CASSFQEVTEAFF. The DNA for the CDR3 is TGTGCCAGCAGCTTTCAAGAGGTCACTGAAGCTTTCTTT. The chain carries TRBV11-2 and TRBJ1-1; D ambiguous. Trimming took 3 bases from V and 4 from J, leaving 9 bases between them. The CDR3 is made up of 13 amino acids. Germline CDR1 SGHAT, CDR2 FQNNGV.

The rearrangement joins TRBV7-3 to TRBJ2-2, with 8 positions matching TRBD1. The V segment lost 8 bases and the J segment 7 bases; nucleotides outside the gene matches: 6. Germline V CDR1 and CDR2: SGHTA, FQGTGA. The CDR3 runs to 13 residues. The CDR3 DNA follows: TGTGCCAGCCGAGAAACAGGGGGCGGGGAGCTGTTTTTT. Amino acid sequence: CASRETGGGELFF.

CDR3 protein: CASSPQGRNTIYF. CDR3 nucleotides: TGTGCCAGTAGTCCCCAGGGAAGGAACACCATATATTTT. V is TRBV19 and J is TRBJ1-3; D perhaps matches TRBD1 (5 bases). V was shortened by 5 bases and J by 7 bases, with 12 bases between the two germline ends. Germline assignment: CDR1 LNHDA and CDR2 SQIVND (reference sequence). There are 13 residues in the CDR3.

The V call is TRBV5-6, the J call TRBJ2-3; 14 bases are shared with TRBD2. Per germline, CDR1 SGHDT and CDR2 YYEEEE. The CDR3 totals 19 residues. Losses at the gene ends were 1 base for V and 0 bases for J; bases not matched to a gene: 7. The CDR3 spells CASSLWGTSGSASTDTQYF. Written as DNA, the CDR3 is TGTGCCAGCAGCTTGTGGGGGACTAGCGGGAGCGCTAGCACAGATACGCAGTATTTT.

The V and J genes are TRBV27 and TRBJ2-7; 8 bases match TRBD2. This CDR3 spans 18 amino acids. CDR1 is MNHEY and CDR2 is SMNVEV in the germline V gene (reference sequence). V shed 4 bases, J shed 4 bases, and the junction held 18 bases outside the gene matches. CDR3 amino acids: CASSSSGSRNQTCYEQYF. The CDR3 region has the DNA TGTGCCAGCAGTTCCAGCGGGAGTCGCAACCAAACTTGTTACGAGCAGTACTTC.

V gene TRBV12-5 combines with J gene TRBJ1-2; D is unclear. This CDR3 contains 14 residues. Germline V lookup: CDR1 LGHNT, CDR2 FRNRAP. V shed 6 bases and J shed 4 bases, with 15 bases lying between them. CDR3 bases: TGTGCTAGTGGCCTCGGACTTCCCCGCTATGGCTACACCTTC. Its protein is CASGLGLPRYGYTF.

This clone was detected once. This chain's CDR3 is CASSLKQVLSTTQYF. For the CDR3, the DNA is TGTGCCAGCAGCTTGAAACAGGTCCTATCAACGACCCAGTACTTC. The chain employs TRBV13 and TRBJ2-5, with a possible D match to TRBD1 (5 bases). This CDR3 is built from 15 residues. Germline loops: CDR1 PRHDT, CDR2 FYEKMQ (reference sequence). The V and J ends lost 3 bases and 7 bases respectively, with 18 bases between them.

The rearrangement uses TRBV5-1 and TRBJ1-5; D might be TRBD1 (6 bases). Germline CDR1 is SGHRS and CDR2 is YFSETQ. The V gene lost 4 bases and the J gene lost 2 bases, with 10 bases spanning the gap. The CDR3 runs to 14 residues. The CDR3 DNA reads TGCGCCAGCAGCACAGGGATCGGCAATCAGCCCCAGCATTTT. This encodes CASSTGIGNQPQHF.

The genes are TRBV2 and TRBJ1-5; 7 bases are a match to TRBD1. The CDR3 length is 16 residues. Germline-derived CDR1 and CDR2 are SNHLY and FYNNEI. The J segment lost 2 bases and the V segment lost 3 bases, leaving 7 bases of the junction unmatched. The CDR3 is CASSDRGGGGNQPQHF. The DNA of the CDR3 is TGTGCCAGCAGTGATCGAGGGGGCGGCGGCAATCAGCCCCAGCATTTT.

V and J are TRBV12-3 or TRBV12-4 and TRBJ2-3; 8 bases align to TRBD1. Trimming took 8 bases from V and 3 from J; bases not matched to a gene: 4. The CDR3 has 13 residues. CDR3 amino acids: CASGDRKTDTQYF. The CDR3 DNA follows: TGTGCCAGCGGGGACAGGAAGACAGATACGCAGTATTTT.

CDR3 sequence reads: CASSKDGREGTDTQYF. The CDR3 nucleotides are TGTGCCAGCAGCAAAGACGGGCGGGAGGGAACAGATACGCAGTATTTT. The V call is TRBV21-1, the J call TRBJ2-3; the table gives TRBD2 as D, unverified against the DNA. TRBV21-1 is tagged as a pseudogene. This CDR3 has 16 amino acids.

The rearrangement uses TRBV28 and TRBJ1-5; maybe TRBD1 (6 bases). The CDR3 runs 14 residues. Germline CDR1 MDHEN, CDR2 SYDVKM. Trimming took off 5 bases at V and 7 bases at J, with 15 bases between the two ends. Here the CDR3 reads CASSPRTGLQPQHF. CDR3 bases: TGTGCCAGCAGTCCTCGCACAGGGTTACAGCCCCAGCATTTT.

The gene calls are TRBV5-1 and TRBJ2-1; D is unresolved. Germline V gene lookup returns CDR1 SGHRS and CDR2 YFSETQ. This CDR3 comprises 15 residues. V was pared by 4 bases and J by 0 bases, with 11 bases between. As DNA, the CDR3 is TGCGCCAGCAGCGTAGAAGAGAGCTCCTACAATGAGCAGTTCTTC. As protein: CASSVEESSYNEQFF.

This clone was seen a single time. The rearrangement links TRBV5-1 to TRBJ1-4; 8 bases fit TRBD1. V shed 4 bases, J shed 7 bases, and the junction held 15 bases outside the gene matches. Germline values: CDR1 SGHRS, CDR2 YFSETQ. The CDR3 runs to 17 residues. Here the CDR3 DNA reads TGCGCCAGCAGCAGGGAACTGGGGACAGGAGTAGGTGAAAAACTGTTTTTT. Translation gives CASSRELGTGVGEKLFF.

The rearrangement uses TRBV5-1 and TRBJ1-2; 10 bases are shared with TRBD1. Per the germline V gene, CDR1 is SGHRS and CDR2 is YFSETQ. The CDR3 consists of 14 residues. The ends lost 3 bases at V and 8 bases at J; junction bases unmatched: 7. The CDR3 sequence is CASSSGTGVRGYTF. The CDR3, as DNA: TGCGCCAGCAGCTCCGGGACAGGGGTTCGAGGCTACACCTTC.

The rearrangement joins TRBV28 to TRBJ2-7; D might be TRBD1 (5 bases). V gave up 5 bases and J gave up 4 bases, with 21 bases separating them. The CDR3 length is 16 residues. Germline CDR1 reads MDHEN; CDR2 reads SYDVKM. In DNA form, the CDR3 reads TGTGCCAGCAGTGCCACAGGACCCGAATTCTATTACGAGCAGTACTTC. It codes for CASSATGPEFYYEQYF.

This clone was seen only once. The chain joins TRBV9 to TRBJ1-6, with TRBD1 matching 8 bases. The J segment lost 11 bases and the V segment lost 4 bases, leaving 5 bases of the junction unmatched. The CDR3 has 13 residues. The germline gives CDR1 SGDLS, CDR2 YYNGEE. The CDR3 is CASSLGTGPPLHF. Here the CDR3 DNA reads TGTGCCAGCAGCTTGGGGACAGGCCCACCCCTCCACTTT.

The CDR3 DNA is TGTGCCAGTAGTCAGCTCGGGACAGGGTCCTACAATGAGCAGTTCTTC. Translated: CASSQLGTGSYNEQFF. This rearrangement joins TRBV19 to TRBJ2-1, with 9 bases that match TRBD1. The germline V gene encodes CDR1 LNHDA and CDR2 SQIVND (reference sequence). CDR3 length equals 16 residues. The J segment lost 1 base and the V segment lost 5 bases, leaving 6 bases of the junction unmatched. The full variable domain, rest sourced from reference TRBV19 and TRBJ2-1, is DGGITQSPKYLFRKEGQNVTLSCEQNLNHDAMYWYRQDPGQGLRLIYYSQIVNDFQKGDIAEGYSVSREKKESFPLTVTSAQKNPTAFYLCASSQLGTGSYNEQFFGPGTRLTVL.

This clone was picked up one time. The gene calls are TRBV5-1 and TRBJ1-1; tentatively, D is TRBD1 (5 bases). The germline V gene has CDR1 SGHRS and CDR2 YFSETQ. The V and J ends lost 4 bases and 8 bases respectively, with 21 bases between them. CDR3 length: 15 amino acids. This chain's CDR3 is CASSGGSRAVREAFF. The CDR3 coding sequence is TGCGCCAGCAGCGGCGGGAGCAGGGCCGTGCGGGAAGCTTTCTTT.